This note documents a single T cell receptor beta chain sequence. This specimen comes from a study of Graves' ophthalmopathy and Graves' hyperthyroidism. RNA transcripts were the template, and TCR beta CDR3 regions were amplified from them. The library came from an HTBI-primed first-round RT-PCR and a second-round multiplex PCR. TCRdb independently ran MiXCR on the multiplex PCR reads; one entry per CDR3 protein. The sample yields about 620,000 distinct CDR3 sequences, 22% seen once. Clinical symptoms, serum thyroxine, TRAb, thyroid ultrasound and orbital computed tomography formed the basis of diagnosis. This receptor was obtained from a woman aged 18-29 years with stable Graves' hyperthyroidism. Some clones in this sample may be carry-over from other donors' samples. The specimen was peripheral blood.

The CDR3 protein is CASSTRTGNDYEQYF. The CDR3 DNA is TGTGCCAGCAGTACCCGGACAGGGAACGACTACGAGCAGTACTTC. The chain joins TRBV28 to TRBJ2-7; 8 bases fit TRBD1. Germline CDR1 is MDHEN and CDR2 is SYDVKM. J gave up 3 bases and V 5 bases, and 9 bases lay outside the gene matches. This CDR3 contains 15 residues. Variable domain in full (rest from reference TRBV28 and TRBJ2-7): DVKVTQSSRYLVKRTGEKVFLECVQDMDHENMFWYRQDPGLGLRLIYFSYDVKMKEKGDIPEGYSVSREKKERFSLILESASTNQTSMYLCASSTRTGNDYEQYFGPGTRLTVT.